The sequence of this T cell receptor beta chain was determined in a study of OX40 agonist ivuxolimab in advanced cancers. Sequencing was performed with immunoSEQ multiplex PCR; in TCRdb, only in-frame clones are kept and a portion is missing. The table has fewer than 20,000 clones, roughly 73% seen once; the top ten hold 28%. Germline assignment: CDR1 SGHNT and CDR2 YYREEE (reference sequence). Trimming removed 4 bases at V and 1 base at J, with 14 bases between. The CDR3 covers 15 residues. This material consisted of CD4+ or CD8+ T cells sorted from blood, taken in a trial of the OX40 agonist ivuxolimab. V is TRBV5-4 and J is TRBJ2-5, with D perhaps matching TRBD1 (5 bases). The TCR was taken from an adult with an advanced solid tumor such as melanoma, head and neck, liver or kidney cancer. CDR3 in amino acids: CASSREAGPQETQYF. CDR3 bases: TGTGCCAGCAGCCGAGAGGCAGGGCCCCAAGAGACCCAGTACTTC.